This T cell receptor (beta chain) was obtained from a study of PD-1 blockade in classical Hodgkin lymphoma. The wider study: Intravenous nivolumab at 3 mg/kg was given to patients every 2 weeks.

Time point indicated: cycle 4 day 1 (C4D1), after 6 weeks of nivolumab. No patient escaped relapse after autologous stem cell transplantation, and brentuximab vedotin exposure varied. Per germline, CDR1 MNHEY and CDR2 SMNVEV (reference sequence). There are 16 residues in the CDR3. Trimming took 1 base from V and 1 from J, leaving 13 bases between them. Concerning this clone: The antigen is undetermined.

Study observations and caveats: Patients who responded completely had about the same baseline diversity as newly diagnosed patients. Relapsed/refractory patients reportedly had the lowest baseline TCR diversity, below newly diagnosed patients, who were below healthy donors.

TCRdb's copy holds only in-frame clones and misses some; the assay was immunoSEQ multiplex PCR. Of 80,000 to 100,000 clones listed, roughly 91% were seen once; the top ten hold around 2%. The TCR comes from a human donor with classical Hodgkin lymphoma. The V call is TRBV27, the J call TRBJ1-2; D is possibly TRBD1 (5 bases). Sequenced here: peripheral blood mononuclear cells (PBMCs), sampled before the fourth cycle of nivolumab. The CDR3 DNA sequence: TGTGCCAGCAGTTTATACGCAGGGTTGGGTAACTATGGCTACACCTTC. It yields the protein CASSLYAGLGNYGYTF.